This T cell receptor (beta chain) appears in the sequencing data of a study of blood T cell repertoires in COVID-19. Across the whole study: The United States, Italy and Spain provided the acute and convalescent COVID-19 samples. Nucleic acid was either cDNA or gDNA, and it came from T cells, B-cell-depleted T cells, or PBMCs.

TCRdb's table, derived via immunoSEQ multiplex PCR, lists solely in-frame clones and lacks some. The sample carries about 180,000 clones, about 91% recorded once. CDR3 length: 19 residues. V lost 0 bases to trimming and J lost 4 bases; unmatched junction nucleotides: 10. Germline CDR1 is LGHNA and CDR2 is YNFKEQ. The chain employs TRBV4-2 and TRBJ2-3; 13 nucleotides match TRBD2. The sequenced sample consisted of peripheral blood. The clonotype comes from a woman in her twenties or thirties with acute or convalescent COVID-19. The CDR3 nucleotides read TGTGCCAGCAGCCAAGATAGGGGGACTAGCGGGGATGGAGCAGATACGCAGTATTTT. As protein: CASSQDRGTSGDGADTQYF.